This T cell receptor beta chain emerged from a study of blood T cell repertoires in COVID-19. Deletions cut 9 bases from V and 2 bases from J, with 13 bases between. Germline V gene sequence: CDR1 SEHNR, CDR2 FQNEAQ (reference sequence). The CDR3 sequence is 14 residues long. This clone appeared a single time. Clones were read by immunoSEQ multiplex PCR, and TCRdb kept only the in-frame ones, dropping some. The sample consists of about 100,000 clones, 88% of them appearing once. The receptor's source is a man aged 50-59 years with active or convalescent COVID-19. Sequencing was carried out using peripheral blood. The rearrangement uses TRBV7-9 and TRBJ2-2; D is undetermined. The DNA of the CDR3 is TGTGCCAGGGCAAACGACATTAACACCGGGGAGCTGTTTTTT. Protein: CARANDINTGELFF. The entire variable domain, with the rest obtained from reference TRBV7-9 and TRBJ2-2, is as follows: DTGVSQNPRHKITKRGQNVTFRCDPISEHNRLYWYRQTLGQGPEFLTYFQNEAQLEKSRLLSDRFSAERPKGSFSTLEIQRTEQGDSAMYLCARANDINTGELFFGEGSRLTVL.